A single sample is the source of the 12 T cell receptor beta chains below, sequenced in a study of blood T cell repertoires in COVID-19. Repertoires were generated with immunoSEQ multiplex PCR, while TCRdb's copy carries only in-frame clones and drops some. The repertoire consists of 300,000 to 350,000 clones, with roughly 90% occurring once and the leading ten covering around 0.93%. The source material was peripheral blood. Every receptor here comes from a woman in her thirties or forties with COVID-19, enrolled during active disease.

CDR3 sequence: CASSETGAHTGELFF. In DNA, the CDR3 is TGTGCCAGCAGCGAGACAGGGGCCCACACCGGGGAGCTGTTTTTT. The rearrangement links TRBV6-5 to TRBJ2-2; 8 nucleotides agree with TRBD1. Germline loops: CDR1 MNHEY, CDR2 SVGAGI. V was pared by 6 bases and J by 3 bases, with 6 bases of the junction left unmatched. CDR3 length: 15 residues.

Notes on this clone: The DNA is left out, because the CDR3 cannot be placed on it with certainty; the CDR3 is given as TCRdb lists it. This chain uses TRBV4-3 with TRBJ2-5; the tabulated D call, TRBD2, remains unverified against the DNA. Germline V gives CDR1 LGHNA, CDR2 YSLEER. The CDR3 adds up to 16 amino acids, both ends counted. This chain's CDR3 is CASSHFGPAGQETQYF.

The gene calls are TRBV30 and TRBJ1-1; D uncertain. V was pared by 3 bases and J by 1 base, with 6 bases between. From germline, CDR1 is GTSNPN and CDR2 SVGIG (reference sequence). CDR3 length equals 12 residues. Here the CDR3 DNA reads TGTGCCTGGAGCCACGGGAACACTGAAGCTTTCTTT. It translates to CAWSHGNTEAFF. The variable domain in full, with the rest retrieved from reference TRBV30 and TRBJ1-1, is SQTIHQWPATLVQPVGSPLSLECTVEGTSNPNLYWYRQAAGRGLQLLFYSVGIGQISSEVPQNLSASRPQDRQFILSSKKLLLSDSGFYLCAWSHGNTEAFFGQGTRLTVV.

The CDR3 is CASSLGSYNEQFF. Here the CDR3 DNA reads TGCGCCAGCAGCTTGGGTTCTTACAATGAGCAGTTCTTC. The V gene is TRBV5-1, the J gene TRBJ2-1; no clear D gene. Per the germline V gene, CDR1 is SGHRS and CDR2 is YFSETQ. V gave up 0 bases and J gave up 4 bases, with 5 bases separating them. This CDR3 contains 13 residues.

This chain joins TRBV19 and TRBJ2-1; D may be TRBD1 (6 bases). Trimming shortened V by 9 bases and J by 6 bases, and 18 bases separated the two germline ends. Germline lookup yields CDR1 LNHDA and CDR2 SQIVND (reference sequence). The CDR3 has 14 residues. CDR3 DNA sequence: TGTGCCAGCACCGGACAGTTCGCCCTCAATGAGCAGTTCTTC. Translation: CASTGQFALNEQFF. Drawing the rest from reference TRBV19 and TRBJ2-1, the complete variable domain is DGGITQSPKYLFRKEGQNVTLSCEQNLNHDAMYWYRQDPGQGLRLIYYSQIVNDFQKGDIAEGYSVSREKKESFPLTVTSAQKNPTAFYLCASTGQFALNEQFFGPGTRLTVL.

This sequence joins TRBV9 and TRBJ2-7, with 8 bases fitting TRBD1. Germline V gene data show CDR1 as SGDLS and CDR2 as YYNGEE. The CDR3 contains 12 residues. After removal of 3 bases from V and 7 bases from J, the junction contained 3 bases not matched to a gene. The chain's CDR3 is CASSADRGEQYF. The CDR3 DNA reads TGTGCCAGCAGCGCCGACAGGGGTGAGCAGTACTTC.

The chain carries TRBV18 and TRBJ2-2; D might be TRBD1 (5 bases). Germline CDR1 reads KGHSH; CDR2 reads LQKENI. The CDR3 has 17 amino acids. V was clipped by 2 bases and J by 1 base, with 14 bases between them. CDR3 region: CASSPGVAGLNTGELFF. CDR3 sequence (DNA): TGTGCCAGCTCACCAGGTGTGGCAGGGCTGAACACCGGGGAGCTGTTTTTT. Full variable domain (missing parts from reference TRBV18 and TRBJ2-2): NAGVMQNPRHLVRRRGQEARLRCSPMKGHSHVYWYRQLPEEGLKFMVYLQKENIIDESGMPKERFSAEFPKEGPSILRIQQVVRGDSAAYFCASSPGVAGLNTGELFFGEGSRLTVL.

The CDR3 region is CASSRAGTREEQFF. The CDR3 DNA sequence: TGTGCCAGCAGCAGAGCGGGAACGAGAGAAGAGCAGTTCTTC. This chain connects TRBV28 to TRBJ2-1, with 7 bases matching TRBD2. This CDR3 comprises 14 residues. V trimming: 6 bases; J trimming: 10 bases; junction bases outside the gene matches: 12. Germline-derived CDR1 and CDR2 are MDHEN and SYDVKM.

The chain recombines TRBV4-3 with TRBJ1-2; no clear D gene. Trimming cost V 0 bases and J 1 base, with 6 bases left between them. Germline CDR1 is LGHNA and CDR2 is YSLEER. This CDR3 is 14 amino acids long. This chain's CDR3 is CASSQDAVNYGYTF. CDR3 bases: TGCGCCAGCAGCCAAGACGCAGTTAACTATGGCTACACCTTC.

J is TRBJ1-2 and V is TRBV15; 7 nucleotides match TRBD1. The length of the CDR3 is 13 residues. V was clipped by 1 base and J by 8 bases; unmatched bases: 4. CDR1 is LNHNV, CDR2 YYDKDF, per germline (reference sequence). The CDR3 spells CATSRAGQRGYTF. CDR3 nucleotides: TGTGCCACCAGCAGAGCGGGACAGCGGGGCTACACCTTC.

About this clone itself: Different DNA sequences within this sample yield the same CDR3. J is TRBJ1-1 and V is TRBV12-3 or TRBV12-4; no clear D gene. V was clipped by 3 bases and J by 4 bases, with 9 bases between them. The CDR3 covers 13 residues. The CDR3 spells CASSFEGGTEAFF. Written as DNA, the CDR3 is TGTGCCAGCAGTTTCGAGGGAGGCACTGAAGCTTTCTTT.

The chain combines TRBV5-4 with TRBJ1-4, with D possibly being TRBD1 (5 bases). The ends were cut back, 0 bases at V and 7 bases at J, with 16 bases in the middle. Germline assignment: CDR1 SGHNT and CDR2 YYREEE (reference sequence). CDR3 length: 16 amino acids. For the CDR3, the DNA is TGTGCCAGCAGCTTGGCCCCAACAGGAAAGGGTGAAAAACTGTTTTTT. Its translation: CASSLAPTGKGEKLFF.